Listed here are 8 T cell receptor beta chains from one sample, sequenced in a study of cytomegalovirus exposure and HLA in healthy donors. With 60 Vbeta and 13 Jbeta primers, the PCR was carried out. Method: immunoSEQ multiplex PCR; TCRdb's copy keeps in-frame clones and lacks some. The ten most abundant clones cover 0.74% of a sample with 150,000 to 250,000 clones. The sequencing input was PBMCs. These receptors were collected from a boy between 10 and 17 years old in good health and CMV-seronegative.

The CDR3 loop reads CASSLTPIYRPEAFF. CDR3 in DNA: TGTGCCAGCAGCTTAACCCCAATATACAGGCCTGAAGCTTTCTTT. This chain links TRBV7-3 with TRBJ1-1, with D possibly matching TRBD1 (5 bases). Germline V gives CDR1 SGHTA, CDR2 FQGTGA. CDR3 length: 15 amino acids. With 0 bases removed from V and 6 bases from J, the gap between germline ends came to 14 bases.

The chain employs TRBV6-5 and TRBJ1-4; no clear D. CDR3 size: 14 residues. Germline CDR1 and CDR2: MNHEY and SVGAGI. Between the trimmed V and J ends, which lost 6 bases and 0 bases, there was a span of 8 bases. Here the CDR3 reads CASSLFATNEKLFF. The CDR3 nucleotides read TGTGCCAGCAGCTTGTTTGCAACTAATGAAAAACTGTTTTTT.

This chain joins TRBV7-2 and TRBJ1-6; tentatively, D is TRBD1 (5 bases). V shed 3 bases and J shed 15 bases, with 15 bases lying between them. CDR1 is SGHTA and CDR2 is FQGNSA in the germline V gene. The length of the CDR3 is 13 residues. The CDR3, as DNA: TGTGCCAGCAGCTTCCAGACTCAGGGATACCTCCACTTT. It codes for CASSFQTQGYLHF.

The V gene is TRBV6-5, the J gene TRBJ2-7; 7 bases fit TRBD2. Looked up from germline, CDR1 is MNHEY and CDR2 is SVGAGI. This CDR3 has 14 amino acids. Trimming cost V 4 bases and J 3 bases; bases outside gene matches: 6. The CDR3 DNA reads as TGTGCCAGCAGTTTAGTAGAGCGGGGCTACGAGCAGTACTTC. This translates into CASSLVERGYEQYF.

The chain is built from TRBV11-2 and TRBJ2-5; a possible D gene is TRBD1 (6 bases). The germline V gene encodes CDR1 SGHAT and CDR2 FQNNGV. The germline V and J ends were trimmed by 5 bases and 2 bases, with 15 bases remaining between them. The CDR3 loop spans 15 amino acids. The CDR3 protein is CASSTLQGFQETQYF. In DNA, the CDR3 is TGTGCCAGCAGCACGCTACAGGGTTTTCAAGAGACCCAGTACTTC. The full variable domain, its missing parts supplied by reference TRBV11-2 and TRBJ2-5, is EAGVAQSPRYKIIEKRQSVAFWCNPISGHATLYWYQQILGQGPKLLIQFQNNGVVDDSQLPKDRFSAERLKGVDSTLKIQPAKLEDSAVYLCASSTLQGFQETQYFGPGTRLLVL.

The chain employs TRBV19 and TRBJ2-1; D not certain. Trimming took 3 bases from V and 5 from J, leaving 8 bases between them. CDR3 length equals 13 residues. Germline-derived CDR1 and CDR2 are LNHDA and SQIVND (reference sequence). CDR3 in amino acids: CASSMSRNNEQFF. CDR3 DNA sequence: TGTGCCAGTAGTATGAGTAGAAACAATGAGCAGTTCTTC.

This chain links TRBV5-1 with TRBJ2-5; TRBD2 aligns across 8 bases. The J segment lost 5 bases and the V segment lost 0 bases, leaving 3 bases of the junction unmatched. In germline, CDR1 is SGHRS, CDR2 YFSETQ. This CDR3 region has 14 residues. CDR3 sequence: CASSLAGGDETQYF. In DNA form, the CDR3 reads TGCGCCAGCAGCTTGGCCGGGGGGGACGAGACCCAGTACTTC.

The chain links TRBV28 to TRBJ2-3, with a tentative D call TRBD1 (6 bases). CDR3 length: 19 amino acids. The V gene's germline CDR1 is MDHEN and CDR2 SYDVKM. Trimming stripped 5 bases from V and 0 bases from J, with 24 bases between. The CDR3 coding sequence is TGTGCCAGCAGTACCAACCGGGACACCCGAATCAGGAGCACAGATACGCAGTATTTT. It encodes CASSTNRDTRIRSTDTQYF.